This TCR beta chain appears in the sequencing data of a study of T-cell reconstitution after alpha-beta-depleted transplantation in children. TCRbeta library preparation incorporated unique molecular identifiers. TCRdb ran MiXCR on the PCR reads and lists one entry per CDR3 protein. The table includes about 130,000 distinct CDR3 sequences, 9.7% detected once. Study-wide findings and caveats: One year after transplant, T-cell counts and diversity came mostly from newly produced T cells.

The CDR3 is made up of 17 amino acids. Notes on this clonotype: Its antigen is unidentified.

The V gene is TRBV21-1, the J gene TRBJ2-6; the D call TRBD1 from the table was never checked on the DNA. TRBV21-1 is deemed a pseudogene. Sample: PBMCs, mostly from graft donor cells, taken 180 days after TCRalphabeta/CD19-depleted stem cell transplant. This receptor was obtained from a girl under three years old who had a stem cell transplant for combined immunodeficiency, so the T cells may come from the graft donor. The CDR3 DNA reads TGTGCCAGCAGCAAAACGACAGGGCACTCTGGGGCCAACGTCCTGACTTTC. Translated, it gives CASSKTTGHSGANVLTF.